These T cell receptor beta chains were read from a single sample in a study of PD-1 blockade in mismatch repair-deficient tumors. Repertoires were generated with immunoSEQ multiplex PCR, while TCRdb's copy carries only in-frame clones and drops some. The table records around 100,000 clones, around three quarters of them present only once. The source material was peripheral blood, sampled about 60 weeks after starting pembrolizumab. The receptors originated from an adult with mismatch repair-deficient cancer. Each CDR3 is given with its conserved first and last residue. Fields, in order: V gene, clone size, J gene, D gene, CDR3 DNA, CDR3 protein. D genes are given only for firm matches. Rows give clone size only sometimes, using once, few, many, or a class for an expanded clone.

TRBV10-3	.	TRBJ1-1	TRBD1	TGTGCCATCAGTGAGAACAGGGGGGGGACTGAAGCTTTCTTT	CAISENRGGTEAFF
TRBV30	.	TRBJ1-2	.	TGTGCCTGGAGTGTTCAGGGAGCGGCTGGCTACACCTTC	CAWSVQGAAGYTF
TRBV19	few	TRBJ1-4	.	TGTGCCAGTAGTACTCGGACAGAAAATGAAAAACTGTTTTTT	CASSTRTENEKLFF
TRBV7-9	.	TRBJ1-4	.	TGTGCCAGCAGCTTGGTTGTCACTAATGAAAAACTGTTTTTT	CASSLVVTNEKLFF
TRBV29-1	.	TRBJ1-2	.	TGCAGCGTTGAAGGCAGGGATGAGTTTTCCACCTATGGCTACACCTTC	CSVEGRDEFSTYGYTF
TRBV6-5	.	TRBJ1-5	.	TGTGCCAGCAGTTCCCGGACGGTGCCCAATCAGCCCCAGCATTTT	CASSSRTVPNQPQHF
TRBV3-1/TRBV3-2	.	TRBJ1-1	.	TGTGCCAGCAGCGTCGGAGCTTTCTTT	CASSVGAFF
TRBV14	.	TRBJ2-7	TRBD2	TGTGCCAGCAGCCAACTAGCGGGAGGTCCCGAGCAGTACTTC	CASSQLAGGPEQYF
TRBV9	.	TRBJ2-3	.	TGTGCCAGCAGCGTTAATGTGGGACTCACAGATACGCAGTATTTT	CASSVNVGLTDTQYF
TRBV13	.	TRBJ1-5	TRBD1	TGTGCCAGCAGCCAAACCGGGACAGGCTGGAGGAGCAATCAGCCCCAGCATTTT	CASSQTGTGWRSNQPQHF
TRBV7-2	.	TRBJ2-5	TRBD1	TGTGCCAGCAGCCTGGGACAGCCCCAAGAGACCCAGTACTTC	CASSLGQPQETQYF
TRBV11-2	.	TRBJ2-5	.	TGTGCCAGCAGCCTCAAGGAGACCCAGTACTTC	CASSLKETQYF
TRBV4-3	.	TRBJ2-5	.	TGCGCCAGCAGCCAAGAGGGATCGGCAGCGCAAGAGACCCAGTACTTC	CASSQEGSAAQETQYF
TRBV2	.	TRBJ2-3	.	TGTGCCAGCAAAGGGAGGGACATTCAGGTCACAGATACGCAGTATTTT	CASKGRDIQVTDTQYF
TRBV30	few	TRBJ1-4	.	TGTGCCTGGAATCTGGGTCCTAATGAAAAACTGTTTTTT	CAWNLGPNEKLFF
TRBV5-4	.	TRBJ2-3	TRBD2	TGTGCCAGCAGCTCTAGCGGGATTAACACAGATACGCAGTATTTT	CASSSSGINTDTQYF